The 10 T cell receptor beta chains below come from one sample, sequenced in a study of CD8 T cells in Susac syndrome. Reverse transcription of about 0.45 to 1 ug RNA used random hexamers. TCRdb re-analysed the immunoSEQ multiplex PCR reads in MiXCR, keeping a single row per CDR3 protein. This table has around 80,000 distinct CDR3 sequences, 80% to 95% appearing once. The sample taken for sequencing was CD8+ T cells from PBMCs. The receptors stem from a human donor with Susac syndrome.

This chain links TRBV28 with TRBJ1-2; D gene unclear. Trimming pared 5 bases from V and 3 bases from J, leaving 7 bases between. Germline CDR1 is MDHEN and CDR2 is SYDVKM. This CDR3 contains 12 residues. The CDR3 DNA is TGTGCCAGCAGTGTCACAGACTATGGCTACACCTTC. It is translated as CASSVTDYGYTF.

As DNA, the CDR3 is TGTGCCAGTAGTATGAGGCGGGGTGAGCAGTTCTTC. Translating it yields CASSMRRGEQFF. This chain connects TRBV19 to TRBJ2-1, with D perhaps matching TRBD2 (6 bases). The CDR3 length is 12 residues. Per germline, CDR1 LNHDA and CDR2 SQIVND (reference sequence). Trimming removed 3 bases at V and 9 bases at J, with 9 bases between.

The chain recombines TRBV6-2 or TRBV6-3 with TRBJ2-1; the D gene is possibly TRBD2 (5 bases). V shed 4 bases and J shed 6 bases, with 10 bases lying between them. Germline-derived CDR1 and CDR2 are MNHEY and SVGEGT. This CDR3 is built from 13 residues. The CDR3 DNA reads as TGTGCCAGCAGTTTGGCCCTAGCCAATGAGCAGTTCTTC. It encodes CASSLALANEQFF.

This clonotype was counted once. The J gene is TRBJ2-5, the V gene TRBV7-9; D unclear. Trimming removed 2 bases at V and 1 base at J, with 14 bases between. The CDR3 covers 16 residues. Germline CDR1 is SEHNR and CDR2 is FQNEAQ (reference sequence). CDR3 loop: CASSLLAQIPQETQYF. Written as DNA, the CDR3 is TGTGCCAGCAGCTTATTGGCACAGATACCCCAAGAGACCCAGTACTTC.

This clonotype was seen a handful of times. This chain links TRBV27 with TRBJ2-2, with 9 positions matching TRBD2. The CDR3 loop spans 15 amino acids. CDR1 and CDR2 from the germline V gene are MNHEY and SMNVEV (reference sequence). With V trimmed by 6 bases and J by 4 bases, 6 bases remained unmatched. The CDR3: CASSLSGSGTGELFF. The CDR3, as DNA: TGTGCCAGCAGCCTTAGCGGGAGTGGCACCGGGGAGCTGTTTTTT.

The chain carries TRBV29-1 and TRBJ2-1; D may correspond to TRBD1 or TRBD2 (5 bases each). Germline CDR1 SQVTM, CDR2 ANQGSEA. The CDR3 runs 14 residues. Trimming took off 7 bases at V and 1 base at J, with 14 bases between the two ends. CDR3 nucleotide sequence: TGCAGCGCCCCGGGGCGGGTATCCTACAATGAGCAGTTCTTC. This encodes CSAPGRVSYNEQFF.

This clonotype occurred once. This chain connects TRBV14 to TRBJ2-1; no clear D gene. CDR1 and CDR2 from the germline V gene are SGHDN and FVKESK. Trimming removed 4 bases at V and 5 bases at J, with 9 bases between. CDR3 length: 13 amino acids. Written as DNA, the CDR3 is TGTGCCAGCAGCCTTGGACCCAACAATGAGCAGTTCTTC. Translated, it gives CASSLGPNNEQFF.

The rearrangement uses TRBV27 and TRBJ2-1; either TRBD1 or TRBD2 may fit D (5 bases each). The ends were cut back, 3 bases at V and 8 bases at J, with 8 bases in the middle. CDR3 length equals 12 residues. Germline lookup yields CDR1 MNHEY and CDR2 SMNVEV (reference sequence). CDR3 nucleotide sequence: TGTGCCAGCAGTTTTGTGGGGGATGAGCAGTTCTTC. Protein sequence: CASSFVGDEQFF.

The chain links TRBV20-1 to TRBJ1-1; D possibly corresponds to TRBD1 (5 bases). The germline V gene encodes CDR1 DFQATT and CDR2 SNEGSKA (reference sequence). CDR3 size: 12 residues. V lost 5 bases to trimming and J lost 5 bases, with 12 bases between them. CDR3 bases: TGCAGTGCTGGCAGGGAGGTTACTGAAGCTTTCTTT. Residues: CSAGREVTEAFF.

The chain combines TRBV12-3 or TRBV12-4 with TRBJ2-6; 13 bases are shared with TRBD2. V was clipped by 6 bases and J by 7 bases; unmatched bases: 6. This CDR3 is built from 16 residues. The CDR3 region has the DNA TGTGCCAGCAGACAACTAGCGGGAGGGCCCGCCAACGTCCTGACTTTC. Residues: CASRQLAGGPANVLTF.